This T cell receptor (beta chain) was observed in a study of type 1 regulatory T cells. Study-level background: T-allo10 is an in vitro-generated, Tr1-enriched CD4 T cell product specific for alloantigen.

Notes on this clonotype: Its antigen is undetermined.

Study observations and caveats: Compared with non-Tr1 cells, Tr1 cells showed a narrower TCR repertoire.

One entry per CDR3 protein, called by TCRdb with MiXCR from the reads. In the table there are approximately 6,000 distinct CDR3 sequences, around 30% of which are singletons. The V and J ends lost 3 bases and 10 bases, in that order; junction bases with no gene match: 12. Looked up from germline, CDR1 is DFQATT and CDR2 is SNEGSKA (reference sequence). This CDR3 is built from 14 residues. The rearrangement uses TRBV20-1 and TRBJ2-1, with 7 positions matching TRBD2. The sample taken for sequencing was cultured type 1 regulatory T (Tr1) cells, either the whole culture or a sorted fraction (not recorded which). This receptor was taken from a human donor in good health. The CDR3 bases are TGCAGTGCTAGTCAACTAGCGACCGAACGGGAGCAGTTCTTC. This sequence encodes CSASQLATEREQFF.